The present T cell receptor (beta chain) was sequenced within a study of T cell changes during pregnancy in multiple sclerosis. Assay used: immunoSEQ multiplex PCR; TCRdb lists only in-frame clones, some missing. The top ten clones hold just over 0.65% of a sample with around 50,000 clones, approximately 92% of them seen once. Trimming at V came to 4 bases and at J to 0 bases, leaving 4 bases not matched to a gene. CDR3 length: 16 residues. From germline, CDR1 is LNHNV and CDR2 YYDKDF (reference sequence). Sequenced material: CD4+ T cells from peripheral blood mononuclear cells, taken in the third trimester of pregnancy. The rearrangement joins TRBV15 to TRBJ2-1; 9 bases are a match to TRBD2. The TCR sequence derives from a female donor with multiple sclerosis, enrolled in a pregnancy study. In nucleotides, the CDR3 is TGTGCCACCAGCACGCGGACTAGCGCCTCCTACAATGAGCAGTTCTTC. Residues: CATSTRTSASYNEQFF.